The clone carrying this T cell receptor (beta chain) appeared a few times. Its antigen is unknown. Mouse gene names apply. Read data end 4 residues before the CDR3 end; the end is taken from the germline J gene. The study sorted pooled cutaneous lymph node cells by CD4, CD8alpha, NKG2D, NKG2ACE and other markers. This entry belongs to a study of CD8+ T cells in alopecia areata. Across the study: Transfer of skin from roughly 6-12-month-old C3H/HeJ graft donors with spontaneous alopecia was made to roughly 6-10-week-old female C3H/HeJ mice.

Investigators isolated RNA and reverse transcribed it into cDNA to act as the sequencing template. Profiled with immunoSEQ multiplex PCR; TCRdb holds only in-frame clones, not every one. The table lists 200,000 to 300,000 clones, with no singletons. Study conclusions and caveats: Sharing of TCRs across patients appeared less clear than in mice, possibly for HLA-related reasons. Compared with normal scalp, lesional scalp had higher clonality and more expanded CD8+ clones. Scalp samples also yield sequences of resident alphabeta T cells from normal skin.

Trimming removed 0 bases from V and 2 bases from J, with 10 bases in between. CDR3 length: 15 residues. Germline CDR1 is NSHNY and CDR2 is SYGAGN. Sample: CD4+ T cells sorted from a lymph node. V and J are TRBV13-1 and TRBJ2-5, with a weak D call TRBD1 (6 bases). This TCR was sampled from a C3H/HeJ mouse with alopecia areata. The mouse strain carries the MHC haplotype H2-k. CDR3 residues: CASSDARGTQDTQYF. CDR3 DNA, as far as it was read: TGTGCCAGCAGTGATGCGAGGGGGACCCAAGAC.